The T cell receptor (beta chain) under discussion was sequenced for a study of Ad26.COV2.S vaccination and SARS-CoV-2 variants. Some clones are missing from TCRdb's copy, which holds only in-frame ones; the method was immunoSEQ multiplex PCR. The profile shows about 400,000 clones, about nine tenths of them singletons. Trimming cost V 5 bases and J 1 base, with 11 bases left between them. Germline V gives CDR1 MNHEY, CDR2 SVGEGT. The length of the CDR3 is 14 residues. Treatment meaning: approximately 18 received Ad26.COV2.S at low or high dose, single or two shots; several received placebo; per-sample allocation not given. Vaccine and placebo recipients were sampled on day 63 after the first injection.

The TCR was taken from a person between 18 and 65 years old who received the Ad26.COV2.S COVID-19 vaccine or a placebo. The source was peripheral blood, collected in a trial of Ad26.COV2.S vaccine versus placebo. The chain couples TRBV6-2 or TRBV6-3 to TRBJ1-1; a weak D match, TRBD1 (5 bases). In nucleotides, the CDR3 is TGTGCCAGCAGTAGGGGACTGTCGAACACTGAAGCTTTCTTT. This gives the protein CASSRGLSNTEAFF.